This T cell receptor (beta chain) originates from a study of T cells in Graves' hyperthyroidism and ophthalmopathy. Study context: Peripheral blood was acquired at first diagnosis, ahead of any therapy whatsoever.

Amplified TCR beta CDR3 regions derived from RNA transcripts. A set of HTBI primers served as the primers for a first-round RT-PCR of the TCR CDR3. TCRdb re-analysed the multiplex PCR reads in MiXCR, keeping a single row per CDR3 protein. Among under 250,000 distinct CDR3 sequences listed, 15% to 20% were seen once. Subjects aged 18 to 65 presented with newly diagnosed hyperthyroidism of less than 2 months' duration. At least ten counts were recorded for this clonotype. The sample consisted of blood. The receptor comes from a man between 50 and 59 years old with Graves' hyperthyroidism.

CDR3: CASSPTGTGHTDTQYF. The CDR3 DNA sequence: TGTGCCAGCAGCCCGACCGGGACAGGTCACACAGATACGCAGTATTTT. This rearrangement joins TRBV3-1 to TRBJ2-3; TRBD1 aligns across 8 bases. Per germline, CDR1 LGHDT and CDR2 YNNKEL (reference sequence). With V trimmed by 4 bases and J by 2 bases, 8 bases remained unmatched. CDR3 size: 16 residues.